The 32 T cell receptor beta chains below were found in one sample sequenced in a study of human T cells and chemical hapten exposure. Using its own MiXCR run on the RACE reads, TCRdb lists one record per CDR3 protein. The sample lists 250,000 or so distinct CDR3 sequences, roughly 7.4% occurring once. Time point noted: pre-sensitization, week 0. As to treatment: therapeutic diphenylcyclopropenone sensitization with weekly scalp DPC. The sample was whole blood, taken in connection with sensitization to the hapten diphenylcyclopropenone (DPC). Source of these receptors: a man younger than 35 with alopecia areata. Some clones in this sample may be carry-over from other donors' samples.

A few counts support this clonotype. CDR3: CASSLFPRSRQFF. The CDR3 region has the DNA TGTGCCAGCAGCTTATTCCCCCGATCTAGGCAGTTCTTC. This sequence joins TRBV7-9 and TRBJ2-1; D gene ambiguous. CDR1 and CDR2 from the germline V gene are SEHNR and FQNEAQ (reference sequence). The CDR3 is made up of 13 amino acids. The V end lost 2 bases, the J end lost 12 bases, and 14 bases lay between the germline ends.

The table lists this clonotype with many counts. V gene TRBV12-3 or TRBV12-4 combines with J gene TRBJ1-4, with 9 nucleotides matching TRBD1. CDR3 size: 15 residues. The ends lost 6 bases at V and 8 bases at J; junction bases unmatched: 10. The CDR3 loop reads CASRRMGQGKEKLFF. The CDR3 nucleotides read TGTGCCAGCAGGAGGATGGGACAGGGCAAGGAAAAACTGTTTTTT.

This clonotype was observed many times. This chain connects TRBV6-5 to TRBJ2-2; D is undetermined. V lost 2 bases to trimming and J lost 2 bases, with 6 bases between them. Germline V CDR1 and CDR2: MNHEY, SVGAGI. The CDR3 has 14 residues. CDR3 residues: CASSYQLNTGELFF. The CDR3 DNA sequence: TGTGCCAGCAGTTACCAGTTAAACACCGGGGAGCTGTTTTTT.

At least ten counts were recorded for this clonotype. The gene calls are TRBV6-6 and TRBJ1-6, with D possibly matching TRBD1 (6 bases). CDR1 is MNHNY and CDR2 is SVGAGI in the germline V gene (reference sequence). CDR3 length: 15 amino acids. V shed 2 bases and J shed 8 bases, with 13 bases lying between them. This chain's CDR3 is CASSYRLEGDSPLHF. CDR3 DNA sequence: TGTGCCAGCAGTTACCGTCTCGAGGGGGATTCACCCCTCCACTTT.

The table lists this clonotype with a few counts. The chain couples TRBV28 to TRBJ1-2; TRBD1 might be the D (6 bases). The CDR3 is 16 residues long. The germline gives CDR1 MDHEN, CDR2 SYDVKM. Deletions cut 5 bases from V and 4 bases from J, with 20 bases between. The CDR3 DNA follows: TGTGCCAGCAGTCCCGAACTTGGGGGGCGCAGCTATGGCTACACCTTC. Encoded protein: CASSPELGGRSYGYTF.

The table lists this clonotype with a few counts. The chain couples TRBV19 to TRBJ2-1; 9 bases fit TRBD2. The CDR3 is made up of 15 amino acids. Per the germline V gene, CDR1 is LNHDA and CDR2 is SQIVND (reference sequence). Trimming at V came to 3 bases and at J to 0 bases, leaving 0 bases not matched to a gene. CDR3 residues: CASSISGSSYNEQFF. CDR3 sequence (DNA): TGTGCCAGTAGTATTAGCGGGAGCTCCTACAATGAGCAGTTCTTC.

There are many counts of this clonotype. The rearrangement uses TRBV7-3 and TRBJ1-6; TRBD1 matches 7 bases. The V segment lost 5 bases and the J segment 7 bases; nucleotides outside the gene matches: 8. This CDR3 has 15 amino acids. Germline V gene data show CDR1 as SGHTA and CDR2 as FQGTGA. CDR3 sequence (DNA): TGTGCCAGCAGCCTAAACGCAGGGGGAAATTCACCCCTCCACTTT. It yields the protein CASSLNAGGNSPLHF.

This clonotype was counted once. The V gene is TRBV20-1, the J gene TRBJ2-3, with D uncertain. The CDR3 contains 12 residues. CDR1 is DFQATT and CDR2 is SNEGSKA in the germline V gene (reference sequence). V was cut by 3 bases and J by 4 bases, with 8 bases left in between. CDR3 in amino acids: CSARSDADTQYF. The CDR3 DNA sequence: TGCAGTGCTAGGAGCGATGCAGATACGCAGTATTTT.

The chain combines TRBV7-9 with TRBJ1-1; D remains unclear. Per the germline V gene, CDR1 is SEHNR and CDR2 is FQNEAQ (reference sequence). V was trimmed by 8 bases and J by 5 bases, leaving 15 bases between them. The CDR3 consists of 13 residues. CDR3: CASVPPEVTEAFF. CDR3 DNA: TGTGCCAGCGTCCCACCCGAGGTGACTGAAGCTTTCTTT.

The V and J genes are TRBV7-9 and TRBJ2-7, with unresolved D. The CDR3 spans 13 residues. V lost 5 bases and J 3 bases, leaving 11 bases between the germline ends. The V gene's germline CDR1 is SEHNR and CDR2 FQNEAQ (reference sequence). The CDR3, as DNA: TGTGCCAGCAGCATGGGCTCTCACTACGAGCAGTACGTC. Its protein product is CASSMGSHYEQYV.

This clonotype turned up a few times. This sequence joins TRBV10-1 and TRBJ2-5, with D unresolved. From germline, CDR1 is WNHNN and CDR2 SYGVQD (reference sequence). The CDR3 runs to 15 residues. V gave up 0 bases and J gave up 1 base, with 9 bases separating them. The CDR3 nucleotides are TGCGCCAGCAGTGAGTCCAGCCCGACCCAAGAGACCCAGTACTTC. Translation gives CASSESSPTQETQYF.

The CDR3 DNA reads as TGTGCCAGCAGCCCGACAGGGGGCAATGAGCAGTTCTTC. This encodes CASSPTGGNEQFF. This chain links TRBV7-9 with TRBJ2-1; TRBD1 matches 9 bases. Losses at the gene ends were 5 bases for V and 6 bases for J; bases not matched to a gene: 2. CDR1 and CDR2 (germline): SEHNR, FQNEAQ (reference sequence). CDR3 size: 13 residues.

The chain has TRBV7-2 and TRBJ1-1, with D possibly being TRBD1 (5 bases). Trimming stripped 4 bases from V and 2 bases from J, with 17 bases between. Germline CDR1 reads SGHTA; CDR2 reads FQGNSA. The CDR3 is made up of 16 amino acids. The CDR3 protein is CASSSQPGLTNTEAFF. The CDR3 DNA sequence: TGTGCCAGCAGCTCCCAGCCGGGACTGACTAACACTGAAGCTTTCTTT.

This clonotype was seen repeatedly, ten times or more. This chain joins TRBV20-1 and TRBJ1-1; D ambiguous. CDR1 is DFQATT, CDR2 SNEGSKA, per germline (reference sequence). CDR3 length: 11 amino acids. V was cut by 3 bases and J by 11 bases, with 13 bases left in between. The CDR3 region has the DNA TGCAGTGCTAGTAGGTCCTCCGAGGCTTTCTTT. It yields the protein CSASRSSEAFF.

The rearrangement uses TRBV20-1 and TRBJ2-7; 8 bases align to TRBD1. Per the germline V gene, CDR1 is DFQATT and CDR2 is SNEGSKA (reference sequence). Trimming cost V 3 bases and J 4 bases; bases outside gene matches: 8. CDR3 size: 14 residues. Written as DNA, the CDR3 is TGCAGTGCTAGGACCGGACAGGGCGGATACGAGCAGTACTTC. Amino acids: CSARTGQGGYEQYF.

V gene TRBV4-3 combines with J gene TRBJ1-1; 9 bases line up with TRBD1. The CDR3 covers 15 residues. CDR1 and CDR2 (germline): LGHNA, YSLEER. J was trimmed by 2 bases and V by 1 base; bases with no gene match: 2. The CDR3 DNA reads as TGCGCCAGCAGCCAAGGGGACAGGGTCAACACTGAAGCTTTCTTT. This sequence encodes CASSQGDRVNTEAFF.

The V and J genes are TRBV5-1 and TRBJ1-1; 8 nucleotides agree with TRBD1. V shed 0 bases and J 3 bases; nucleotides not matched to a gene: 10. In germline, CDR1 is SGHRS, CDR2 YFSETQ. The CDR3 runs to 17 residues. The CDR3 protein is CASSLGARGLKYTEAFF. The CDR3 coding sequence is TGCGCCAGCAGCTTGGGGGCCAGGGGGCTTAAGTACACTGAAGCTTTCTTT.

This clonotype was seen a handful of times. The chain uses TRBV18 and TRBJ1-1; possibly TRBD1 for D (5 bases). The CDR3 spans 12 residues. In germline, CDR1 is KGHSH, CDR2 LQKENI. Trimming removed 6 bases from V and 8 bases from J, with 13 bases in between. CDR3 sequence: CASSGDGEEAFF. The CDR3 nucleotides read TGTGCCAGCTCCGGGGACGGGGAGGAAGCTTTCTTT. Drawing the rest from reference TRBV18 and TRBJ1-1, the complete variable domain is NAGVMQNPRHLVRRRGQEARLRCSPMKGHSHVYWYRQLPEEGLKFMVYLQKENIIDESGMPKERFSAEFPKEGPSILRIQQVVRGDSAAYFCASSGDGEEAFFGQGTRLTVV.

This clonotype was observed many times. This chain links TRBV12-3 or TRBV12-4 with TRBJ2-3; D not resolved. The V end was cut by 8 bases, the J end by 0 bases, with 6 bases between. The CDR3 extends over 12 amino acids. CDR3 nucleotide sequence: TGTGCCAGCGGCCACAGCACAGATACGCAGTATTTT. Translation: CASGHSTDTQYF.

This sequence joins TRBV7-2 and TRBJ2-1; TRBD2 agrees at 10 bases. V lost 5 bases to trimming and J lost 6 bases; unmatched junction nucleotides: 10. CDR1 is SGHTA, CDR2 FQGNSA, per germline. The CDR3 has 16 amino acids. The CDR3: CASSGYKRGGLNEQFF. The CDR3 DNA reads TGTGCCAGCAGCGGGTATAAGCGGGGGGGCCTCAATGAGCAGTTCTTC.

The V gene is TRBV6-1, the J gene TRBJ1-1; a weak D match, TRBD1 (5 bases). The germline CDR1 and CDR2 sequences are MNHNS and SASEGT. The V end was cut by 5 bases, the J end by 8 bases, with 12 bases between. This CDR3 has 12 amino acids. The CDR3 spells CASSLQYREAFF. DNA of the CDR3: TGTGCCAGCAGTCTACAATACAGGGAAGCTTTCTTT.

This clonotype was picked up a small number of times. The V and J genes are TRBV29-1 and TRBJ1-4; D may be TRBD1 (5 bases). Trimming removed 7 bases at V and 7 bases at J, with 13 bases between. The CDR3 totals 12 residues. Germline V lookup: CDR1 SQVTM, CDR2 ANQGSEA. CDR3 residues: CSALDRFEKLFF. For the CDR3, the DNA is TGCAGCGCCCTAGACAGATTTGAAAAACTGTTTTTT.

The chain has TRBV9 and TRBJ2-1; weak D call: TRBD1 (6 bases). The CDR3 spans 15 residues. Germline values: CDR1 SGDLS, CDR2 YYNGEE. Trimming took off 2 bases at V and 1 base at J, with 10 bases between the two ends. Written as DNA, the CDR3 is TGTGCCAGCAGCGTTACAGGGACATCCTACAATGAGCAGTTCTTC. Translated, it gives CASSVTGTSYNEQFF.

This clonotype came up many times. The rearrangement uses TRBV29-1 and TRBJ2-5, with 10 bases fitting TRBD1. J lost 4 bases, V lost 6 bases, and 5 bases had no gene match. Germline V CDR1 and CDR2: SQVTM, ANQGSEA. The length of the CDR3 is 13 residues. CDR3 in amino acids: CSVGTGEGETQYF. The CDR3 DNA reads TGCAGCGTCGGGACAGGGGAAGGAGAGACCCAGTACTTC.

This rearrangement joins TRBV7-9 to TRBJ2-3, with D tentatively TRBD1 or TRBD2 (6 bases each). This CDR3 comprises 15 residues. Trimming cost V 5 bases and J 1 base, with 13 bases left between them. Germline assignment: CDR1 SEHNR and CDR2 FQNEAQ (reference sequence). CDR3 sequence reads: CASSRGPERTDTQYF. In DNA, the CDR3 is TGTGCCAGCAGCCGGGGGCCAGAGCGCACAGATACGCAGTATTTT. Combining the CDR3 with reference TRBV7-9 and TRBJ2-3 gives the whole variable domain DTGVSQNPRHKITKRGQNVTFRCDPISEHNRLYWYRQTLGQGPEFLTYFQNEAQLEKSRLLSDRFSAERPKGSFSTLEIQRTEQGDSAMYLCASSRGPERTDTQYFGPGTRLTVL.

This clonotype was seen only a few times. CDR3 amino acids: CASSYGLSGYTGELFF. CDR3 sequence (DNA): TGTGCCAGCAGTTACGGGTTGTCCGGGTACACCGGGGAGCTGTTTTTT. The V and J genes are TRBV6-2 or TRBV6-3 and TRBJ2-2; D ambiguous. With 2 bases removed from V and 3 bases from J, the gap between germline ends came to 13 bases. The CDR3 spans 16 residues. Looked up from germline, CDR1 is MNHEY and CDR2 is SVGEGT.

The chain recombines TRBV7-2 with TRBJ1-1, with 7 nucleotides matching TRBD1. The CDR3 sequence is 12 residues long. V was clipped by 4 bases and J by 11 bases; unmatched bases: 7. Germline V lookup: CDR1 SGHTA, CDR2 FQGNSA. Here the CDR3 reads CASSSQGVSAFF. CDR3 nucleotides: TGTGCCAGCAGCTCCCAGGGGGTTTCGGCTTTCTTT.

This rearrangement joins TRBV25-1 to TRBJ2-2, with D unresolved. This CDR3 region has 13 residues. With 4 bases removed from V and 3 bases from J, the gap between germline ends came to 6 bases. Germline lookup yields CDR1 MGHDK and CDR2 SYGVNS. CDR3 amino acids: CASSASYTGELFF. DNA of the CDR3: TGTGCCAGCAGTGCTTCCTACACCGGGGAGCTGTTTTTT.

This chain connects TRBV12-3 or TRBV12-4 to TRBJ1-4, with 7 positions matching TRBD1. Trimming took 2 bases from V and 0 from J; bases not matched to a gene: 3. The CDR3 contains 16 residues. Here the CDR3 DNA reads TGTGCCAGCAGTTTATTCCAGGGGGCAACTAATGAAAAACTGTTTTTT. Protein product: CASSLFQGATNEKLFF.

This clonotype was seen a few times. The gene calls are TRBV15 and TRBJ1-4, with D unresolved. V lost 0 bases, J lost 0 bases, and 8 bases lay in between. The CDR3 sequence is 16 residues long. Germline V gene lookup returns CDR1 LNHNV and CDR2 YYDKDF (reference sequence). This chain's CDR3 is CATSRERGATNEKLFF. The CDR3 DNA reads TGTGCCACCAGCAGAGAAAGAGGCGCAACTAATGAAAAACTGTTTTTT.

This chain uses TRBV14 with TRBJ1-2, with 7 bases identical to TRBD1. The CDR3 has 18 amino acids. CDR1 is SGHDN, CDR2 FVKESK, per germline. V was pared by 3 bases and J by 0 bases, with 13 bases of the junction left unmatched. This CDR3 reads CASSHPLGTDGSNYGYTF. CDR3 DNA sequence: TGTGCCAGCAGCCACCCCCTGGGGACAGATGGCTCTAACTATGGCTACACCTTC.

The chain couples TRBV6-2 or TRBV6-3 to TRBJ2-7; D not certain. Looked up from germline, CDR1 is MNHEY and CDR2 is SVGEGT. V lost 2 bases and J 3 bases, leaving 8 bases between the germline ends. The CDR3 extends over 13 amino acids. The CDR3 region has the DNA TGTGCCAGCAGTTACCTTTACAGCTACGAGCAGTACGTC. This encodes CASSYLYSYEQYV.